The T cell receptor beta chain described here comes from a study of cytomegalovirus exposure and HLA in healthy donors. As for the study in general: A later analysis reported the 120 or so validation repertoires used the same platform as the 550 to 700 first-cohort repertoires. Broader study findings: Published work reported that the classifier diagnosed cytomegalovirus status with high specificity and sensitivity. Some TCR beta chains (164 of them) were listed as cytomegalovirus-associated. Specificity of three CMV-associated chains for CMV antigens was verified in vitro.

As for this clone: Its specificity is unknown.

This CDR3 spans 16 amino acids. The germline V gene encodes CDR1 SGHAT and CDR2 FQNNGV. Trimming shortened V by 1 base and J by 3 bases, and 14 bases separated the two germline ends. TCRdb's table, derived via immunoSEQ multiplex PCR, lists solely in-frame clones and lacks some. This table holds some 140,000 clones, roughly 90% found once. The chain employs TRBV11-2 and TRBJ2-3; the D is unclear. The receptor comes from a man between 18 and 29 years old in good health and CMV-seronegative. The sample comprised PBMCs. CDR3 sequence reads: CASSLVYSSPTDTQYF. CDR3 nucleotide sequence: TGTGCCAGCAGCTTAGTTTACAGCTCCCCAACAGATACGCAGTATTTT.